This T cell receptor beta chain was captured by sequencing in a study of blood T cell repertoires in COVID-19. Germline CDR1 and CDR2: LGHDT and YNNKEL (reference sequence). Trimming took 2 bases from V and 3 from J, leaving 8 bases between them. The CDR3 extends over 14 amino acids. The table came from immunoSEQ multiplex PCR; TCRdb's copy has only in-frame clones and leaves some out. The sample includes 200,000 to 300,000 clones, more than 70% of them seen just once. Participants were aged roughly 18 to 100 years from 20 to 30 US areas. The sample comprised PBMCs or T cells enriched from blood (not recorded which). The chain couples TRBV3-1 (or the pseudogene TRBV3-2) to TRBJ1-3; D not certain. The receptor's source is a woman in her thirties or forties with acute COVID-19. The CDR3 DNA follows: TGTGCCAGCAGCCAATTACCGGTTGGAAACACCATATATTTT. Amino acid sequence: CASSQLPVGNTIYF.